This TCR beta chain emerged from a study of T cells in Graves' hyperthyroidism and ophthalmopathy. TCR beta CDR3 region amplification was performed from RNA transcripts. Researchers ran a first-round RT-PCR on the TCR CDR3 using the HTBI primer set. MiXCR, run by TCRdb on the multiplex PCR reads, gives a single entry per CDR3 protein. The data show over 200,000 distinct CDR3 sequences, with 15% to 20% seen just once and roughly 50% held by the top ten. V shed 5 bases and J shed 7 bases, with 9 bases lying between them. The CDR3 is 13 residues long. In germline, CDR1 is SGHVS, CDR2 FNYEAQ. Patients aged 18 to 65 had newly diagnosed hyperthyroidism lasting under 2 months. For the diagnoses, clinical symptoms, serum thyroxine and TRAb, thyroid ultrasound and orbital computed tomography were used. This clonotype occurred many times.

The chain couples TRBV7-6 to TRBJ1-6; D may be TRBD1 (6 bases). Sequencing input: blood. The sequence was obtained from a man in his fifties with Graves' hyperthyroidism. The DNA of the CDR3 is TGTGCCAGCAGCCCTGACAGGAATTCACCCCTCCACTTT. Its protein is CASSPDRNSPLHF.